Given below is one T cell receptor (beta chain) in context. What it binds is not known. Unique molecular identifiers were present in the TCR beta cDNA libraries. TCRdb itself ran the PCR reads through MiXCR, one entry per CDR3 protein. The sample carries 750,000 to 950,000 distinct CDR3 sequences, roughly 50% recorded once. The data were obtained in a study of post-analysis software for immune sequencing data. As for the study in general: Recorded disease courses covered relapsing-remitting, secondary progressive and progressive-relapsing multiple sclerosis. Some patients had no subtype annotation. Whole-study results and caveats: A handful of TRBV segments (TRBV5-6, TRBV5-1 and TRBV20-1 among them) occurred more frequently in patients than in controls. Compared against controls, patients with multiple sclerosis displayed significantly lower normalized Chao1 diversity.

The J segment lost 2 bases and the V segment lost 3 bases, leaving 7 bases of the junction unmatched. Germline CDR1 is SGHRS and CDR2 is YFSETQ. The CDR3 extends over 16 amino acids. The receptor was isolated from a girl aged 10 to 17 with multiple sclerosis. The V gene is TRBV5-1, the J gene TRBJ2-7; TRBD2 matches at 11 bases. Sequencing was done on a sample of blood. The CDR3 DNA reads TGCGCCAGCAGCTACCCCGGGACTAGCGGAACCTACGAGCAGTACTTC. It codes for CASSYPGTSGTYEQYF.